A selection of T cell receptor beta chains follows, all from one sample in a study of CD8+ T cells in alopecia areata. This table comes from immunoSEQ multiplex PCR, and its TCRdb copy is limited to in-frame clones, with some not included. The table lists fewer than 250,000 clones, over 55% of them singletons, with about 0.94% in the top ten. The specimen comprised CD4+ T cells sorted from blood, sampled at week 24, from a patient treated with tofacitinib. These receptors came from a human donor with alopecia areata. Both conserved end residues are part of each CDR3. A D gene is named only where the DNA matches it firmly. Clone size appears in some rows only: once, few, many, or a class for an expanded clone.

TRBV7-2,.,few,TRBJ1-2,CASSLSSDPIGGYTF,TGTGCCAGCAGCCTGAGCTCGGATCCCATCGGAGGCTACACCTTC
TRBV2,.,.,TRBJ2-5,CASSEASVGTQYF,TGTGCCAGCAGTGAAGCATCCGTGGGGACCCAGTACTTC
TRBV4-3,.,.,TRBJ1-1,CASSQDKAGTAFF,TGCGCCAGCAGCCAAGATAAGGCAGGGACGGCTTTCTTT
TRBV29-1,.,.,TRBJ1-1,CSGGSNTEAFF,TGCAGCGGGGGTAGTAACACTGAAGCTTTCTTT
TRBV5-1,TRBD1,.,TRBJ2-1,CASSLPRDRFDEQFF,TGCGCCAGCAGCTTGCCTCGGGACAGGTTTGATGAGCAGTTCTTC
TRBV28,.,.,TRBJ1-2,CASSFRGAGYTF,TGTGCCAGCAGTTTTAGGGGAGCTGGCTACACCTTC
TRBV5-1,.,.,TRBJ1-6,CASTLDMNSPLHF,TGCGCCAGCACCTTGGACATGAATTCACCCCTCCACTTT
TRBV7-2,.,.,TRBJ2-4,CASSPKDPGIQYF,TGTGCCAGCAGCCCCAAGGACCCGGGCATTCAGTACTTC
TRBV6-1,.,.,TRBJ1-2,CASSEDRKGGYTF,TGTGCCAGCAGTGAAGACAGAAAGGGAGGCTACACCTTC
TRBV11-2,.,.,TRBJ2-2,CASSGTGNTGELFF,TGTGCCAGCAGTGGGACGGGGAACACCGGGGAGCTGTTTTTT
TRBV10-2,.,.,TRBJ2-1,CASSETMAGEQFF,TGCGCCAGCAGTGAGACTATGGCAGGAGAGCAGTTCTTC
TRBV11-3,.,.,TRBJ1-5,CASSSNTNQPQHF,TGTGCCAGCAGCTCCAACACCAATCAGCCCCAGCATTTT
TRBV10-2,TRBD2,few,TRBJ2-7,CASSRTSGGASYEQYF,TGCGCCAGCAGTCGGACTAGCGGGGGGGCTTCCTACGAGCAGTACTTC
TRBV7-2,.,many,TRBJ2-7,CASSFEQSYEQYF,TGTGCCAGCAGCTTTGAACAGTCCTACGAGCAGTACTTC
TRBV29-1,.,.,TRBJ2-7,CSVFLTLTYEQYF,TGCAGCGTCTTCCTGACTCTTACCTACGAGCAGTACTTC